The T cell receptor (beta chain) under discussion was sequenced for a study of shared T cell receptors in the human thymus (dated by TCRdb to about 2021). As for the study more broadly: The study examined how the human thymus generates shared, self-reactive T-cell receptor alpha chains.

This clone was found a few times. Its antigen is still unknown. No base quality information exists; no much larger clone differs at one position. Reading from cysteine to phenylalanine, the CDR3 counts 14 amino acids. Of all the DNA, just the CDR3 is kept, 42 bases in frame from base 1. From a lookup of the germline V gene, CDR1 and CDR2 are MRHNA and SNTAGT. Here V drops 6 bases and J drops 0 bases, and the junction holds 2 bases not matched to any gene. Receptors were amplified or captured by the immunoSEQ multiplex PCR assay. Held by TCRdb, this immuneACCESS table contains in-frame sequences only and omits some clones. Under half of the omission traces to an unresolved V gene where checked; the cause of the rest is unknown. Present in this sample are roughly 550,000 clones, approximately 80% of which were seen just once. The ten biggest clones cover about 0.013% of the sample. These data were also filed under a second study, of human thymus T cells. The other study reports the following: In Finland, the donors were immunologically healthy infants who were having open corrective cardiac surgery for congenital heart defects. The thymus tissue came from surgical resects taken out during corrective cardiac surgery. Biased V and J gene segment usage appeared to be present in both thymic and peripheral blood repertoires. The related research reported highly overlapping thymic TCR repertoires among unrelated individuals. The study used eight infant thymus samples plus four related peripheral blood samples to characterize TCR alpha and beta repertoires. The infant donors were about 6 to 244 days old, and the cohort included six males and a couple of females. Thymocytes were freed from the tissue by mechanical means and kept at -70 degrees C as pellets of roughly 9-30 million cells. Genomic DNA was extracted from frozen cell pellets with a QIAsymphony instrument. The immunoSEQ multiplex PCR assay was used to amplify the TCRB and TCRAD loci from a standardized quantity of quality-controlled genomic DNA. The amplicons covered the V(D)J region and were long enough to include the CDR3 and to identify the V and J genes. The commercial immunoSEQ service was used to sequence amplicons on an Illumina platform. Primer bias and sequencing errors were corrected using previously described methods, and TCRAD and TCRB definitions followed the IMGT database. The repertoires were analysed using immunoSEQ Analyzer 3.0 and VDJTools for basic statistics, V/J segment usage, diversity estimates, rarefaction and pairwise overlap. Diversity was estimated using the Chao1, ChaoE, Efron-Thisted, Shannon and inverse Simpson indices, and was also estimated on datasets down-sampled to the size of the smallest sample. Repertoire overlap was determined by strict matching of CDR3 nucleotide sequence, V gene and J gene, and Jaccard-based multidimensional scaling clustering was applied. On average, thymus samples yielded approximately 780,000 unique TCRB clonotypes, whereas blood samples yielded about 84,000.

The chain links TRBV6-4 with TRBJ2-1; 7 of the junction bases match TRBD1. The specimen was thymocytes. The sequence was obtained from a boy younger than two with a congenital heart defect. Donor details come from another sample of the same person, matched by shared clones. The CDR3 sequence is CASRTGSSYNEQFF. At the DNA level, the sequence is TGTGCCAGCAGGACAGGGAGCTCCTACAATGAGCAGTTCTTC.